A single sample gave rise to the 18 T cell receptor beta chains below, sequenced in a study of OX40 agonist ivuxolimab in advanced cancers. The data were produced by immunoSEQ multiplex PCR, yet TCRdb's version contains in-frame clones alone and is incomplete. The table has about 70,000 clones, 86% seen once; the top ten hold approximately 2.1%. The sample was CD4+ or CD8+ T cells sorted from blood, taken in a trial of the OX40 agonist ivuxolimab. The origin of the receptors is an adult with an advanced solid tumor such as melanoma, head and neck, liver or kidney cancer.

The rearrangement uses TRBV7-2 and TRBJ2-5; the match to TRBD2 covers 7 bases. Losses at the gene ends were 3 bases for V and 5 bases for J; bases not matched to a gene: 9. The CDR3 sequence is 15 residues long. CDR1 is SGHTA, CDR2 FQGNSA, per germline. Here the CDR3 DNA reads TGTGCCAGCAGCTTGCAGAGCGGGGCAGGGGAGACCCAGTACTTC. This codes for CASSLQSGAGETQYF.

The chain couples TRBV7-8 to TRBJ1-2; D unresolved. This CDR3 spans 14 amino acids. The ends were cut back, 1 base at V and 4 bases at J, with 10 bases in the middle. Looked up from germline, CDR1 is SGHVS and CDR2 is FQNEAQ. CDR3 loop: CASSLDGVPYGYTF. The CDR3 nucleotides read TGTGCCAGCAGCTTAGATGGGGTCCCCTATGGCTACACCTTC. Filled out from reference TRBV7-8 and TRBJ1-2, the complete variable domain reads GAGVSQSPRYKVAKRGQDVALRCDPISGHVSLFWYQQALGQGPEFLTYFQNEAQLDKSGLPSDRFFAERPEGSVSTLKIQRTQQEDSAVYLCASSLDGVPYGYTFGSGTRLTVV.

The rearrangement uses TRBV28 and TRBJ2-5; TRBD2 matches at 10 bases. V was clipped by 2 bases and J by 4 bases; unmatched bases: 1. Germline lookup yields CDR1 MDHEN and CDR2 SYDVKM. The CDR3 covers 14 residues. The CDR3 sequence is CASSLGLAVETQYF. CDR3 in DNA: TGTGCCAGCAGTTTAGGACTAGCGGTAGAGACCCAGTACTTC.

This chain joins TRBV4-3 and TRBJ2-1, with D perhaps TRBD2 (6 bases). The germline V and J ends were trimmed by 1 base and 1 base, with 11 bases remaining between them. CDR3 size: 16 residues. Germline CDR1 reads LGHNA; CDR2 reads YSLEER. CDR3: CASSQVLEGSYNEQFF. As DNA, the CDR3 is TGCGCCAGCAGCCAAGTTTTGGAGGGGTCCTACAATGAGCAGTTCTTC.

This chain connects TRBV5-8 to TRBJ2-7; unclear D gene. Trimming left V 0 bases short and J 6 bases short, with 10 bases between. The CDR3 sequence is 13 residues long. Germline assignment: CDR1 SGHTS and CDR2 YDEGEE. The CDR3 DNA reads TGTGCCAGCAGCTTGGATTACCCCCGCGAGCAGTACTTC. This sequence encodes CASSLDYPREQYF.

This clone was detected only a few times. The genes are TRBV9 and TRBJ2-1, with D unresolved. Trimming removed 0 bases from V and 5 bases from J, with 12 bases in between. The CDR3 covers 15 residues. Germline lookup yields CDR1 SGDLS and CDR2 YYNGEE. CDR3 sequence reads: CASSVAPDVHNEQFF. The CDR3 region has the DNA TGTGCCAGCAGCGTAGCCCCCGACGTCCACAATGAGCAGTTCTTC. Using reference TRBV9 and TRBJ2-1 for the parts outside the CDR3, the full variable domain is DSGVTQTPKHLITATGQRVTLRCSPRSGDLSVYWYQQSLDQGLQFLIQYYNGEERAKGNILERFSAQQFPDLHSELNLSSLELGDSALYFCASSVAPDVHNEQFFGPGTRLTVL.

This clone has only one observation. Other DNA sequences of this sample code for an identical CDR3. V gene TRBV18 combines with J gene TRBJ2-3; D possibly corresponds to TRBD2 (5 bases). The V gene's germline CDR1 is KGHSH and CDR2 LQKENI. The CDR3 is made up of 15 amino acids. Trimming left V 0 bases short and J 0 bases short, with 7 bases between. The CDR3 bases are TGTGCCAGCTCACCACCAAGCGGTAGCACAGATACGCAGTATTTT. This translates into CASSPPSGSTDTQYF.

This clone has just a few counts. The V and J genes are TRBV11-2 and TRBJ2-1; the D is unclear. This CDR3 spans 14 amino acids. CDR1 SGHAT and CDR2 FQNNGV come from the germline V gene. Trimming took 0 bases from V and 15 from J, leaving 18 bases between them. This CDR3 is CASSLEVLISSVFF. CDR3 nucleotide sequence: TGTGCCAGCAGCTTAGAGGTTCTGATCTCTTCGGTGTTCTTC.

This chain's CDR3 is CASSLVMTGQPQHF. CDR3 DNA sequence: TGTGCCAGCAGCTTAGTGATGACTGGACAGCCCCAGCATTTT. This chain joins TRBV11-2 and TRBJ1-5; the D is unclear. Trimming took off 1 base at V and 7 bases at J, with 11 bases between the two ends. Germline CDR1 SGHAT, CDR2 FQNNGV. The CDR3 loop spans 14 amino acids.

This clone was recorded a few times. The rearrangement uses TRBV5-4 and TRBJ1-2; the D is unclear. This CDR3 comprises 14 residues. Deletions cut 0 bases from V and 4 bases from J, with 10 bases between. Germline V CDR1 and CDR2: SGHNT, YYREEE (reference sequence). The CDR3 protein is CASSLGVGGYGYTF. The CDR3 bases are TGTGCCAGCAGCTTGGGGGTCGGAGGCTATGGCTACACCTTC. Combining the CDR3 with reference TRBV5-4 and TRBJ1-2 gives the whole variable domain ETGVTQSPTHLIKTRGQQVTLRCSSQSGHNTVSWYQQALGQGPQFIFQYYREEENGRGNFPPRFSGLQFPNYSSELNVNALELDDSALYLCASSLGVGGYGYTFGSGTRLTVV.

The rearrangement joins TRBV14 to TRBJ2-1; D is ambiguous. V lost 3 bases and J lost 3, with 12 bases in between. The CDR3 is 15 amino acids. The germline V gene encodes CDR1 SGHDN and CDR2 FVKESK. The CDR3 sequence is CASSQFSLGYNEQFF. CDR3 DNA sequence: TGTGCCAGCAGCCAGTTTTCGCTAGGCTACAATGAGCAGTTCTTC.

The V gene is TRBV10-2, the J gene TRBJ1-5; unclear D gene. Germline-derived CDR1 and CDR2 are WSHSY and SAAADI. The CDR3 runs 15 residues. The V and J ends lost 2 bases and 4 bases respectively, with 12 bases between them. CDR3 DNA sequence: TGCGCCAGCAGTGAGAATGGTTTTATAAATCAGCCCCAGCATTTT. Protein: CASSENGFINQPQHF.

V gene TRBV2 combines with J gene TRBJ1-5, with TRBD1 matching over 8 bases. The CDR3 is 14 amino acids. With V trimmed by 5 bases and J by 3 bases, 3 bases remained unmatched. Germline V CDR1 and CDR2: SNHLY, FYNNEI. CDR3 sequence (DNA): TGTGCCAGCAGTAGACAGGGGAACAATCAGCCCCAGCATTTT. It specifies CASSRQGNNQPQHF.

This clone was observed a single time. The genes are TRBV10-3 and TRBJ2-6; D gene unclear. V was shortened by 7 bases and J by 0 bases, with 7 bases between the two germline ends. The CDR3 spans 14 residues. Germline loops: CDR1 ENHRY, CDR2 SYGVKD. The CDR3 is CAINPSSGANVLTF. CDR3 nucleotides: TGTGCCATCAATCCGAGCTCTGGGGCCAACGTCCTGACTTTC.

The V call is TRBV6-5, the J call TRBJ2-3; TRBD2 agrees at 9 bases. The V gene's germline CDR1 is MNHEY and CDR2 SVGAGI. Trimming took 0 bases from V and 4 from J; bases not matched to a gene: 5. This CDR3 has 16 residues. CDR3 coding DNA: TGTGCCAGCAGTTACTCCTCTAGCGGGGTGGCAGATACGCAGTATTTT. Protein: CASSYSSSGVADTQYF.

V is TRBV4-1 and J is TRBJ1-1; the D gene is possibly TRBD1 (5 bases). The CDR3 is made up of 16 amino acids. The V gene lost 1 base and the J gene lost 1 base, with 13 bases spanning the gap. Germline V gene sequence: CDR1 MGHRA, CDR2 YSYEKL. CDR3 amino acids: CASSQAIDRPNTEAFF. In DNA form, the CDR3 reads TGCGCCAGCAGCCAAGCGATAGACAGACCGAACACTGAAGCTTTCTTT.

The genes are TRBV5-4 and TRBJ2-7; 14 bases agree with TRBD2. Germline V gives CDR1 SGHNT, CDR2 YYREEE (reference sequence). The CDR3 spans 14 residues. Germline trimming cut 4 bases from V and 6 bases from J; bases unmatched to any gene: 3. This chain's CDR3 is CASSEGLAGVEQYF. The CDR3 nucleotides are TGTGCCAGCAGCGAGGGACTAGCGGGAGTCGAGCAGTACTTC.

The chain is built from TRBV6-5 and TRBJ1-1; 8 bases match TRBD1. V dropped 5 bases and J dropped 6; count of bases not matched to a gene: 5. This CDR3 has 13 residues. Germline CDR1 reads MNHEY; CDR2 reads SVGAGI. The CDR3 loop reads CASSQDRVAEAFF. CDR3 DNA: TGTGCCAGCAGTCAGGACAGGGTCGCTGAAGCTTTCTTT.